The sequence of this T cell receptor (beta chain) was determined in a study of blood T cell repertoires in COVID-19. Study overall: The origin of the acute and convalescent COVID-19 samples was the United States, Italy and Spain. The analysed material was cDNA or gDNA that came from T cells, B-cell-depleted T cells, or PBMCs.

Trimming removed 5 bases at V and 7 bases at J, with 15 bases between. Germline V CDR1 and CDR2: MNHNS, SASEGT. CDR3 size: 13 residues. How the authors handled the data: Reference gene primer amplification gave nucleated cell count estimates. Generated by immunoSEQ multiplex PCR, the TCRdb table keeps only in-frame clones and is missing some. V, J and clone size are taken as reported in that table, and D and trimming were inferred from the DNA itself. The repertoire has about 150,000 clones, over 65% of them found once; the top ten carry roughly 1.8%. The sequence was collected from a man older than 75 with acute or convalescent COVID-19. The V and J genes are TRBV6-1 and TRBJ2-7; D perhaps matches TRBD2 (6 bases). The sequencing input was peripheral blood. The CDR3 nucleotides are TGTGCCAGCAGTCGCCCGGGGGACGGAGAGCAGTACGTC. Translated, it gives CASSRPGDGEQYV.